This is a list of T cell receptor beta chains from one sample in a study of blood T cell repertoires in COVID-19. Assay used: immunoSEQ multiplex PCR; TCRdb lists only in-frame clones, some missing. The sample records 250,000 to 300,000 clones, approximately 85% being singletons. Sequenced input: PBMCs or T cells enriched from blood (not recorded which). These receptors all stem from a woman aged 25 to 45 who had recovered from COVID-19. Both conserved end residues are part of each CDR3. A D gene is named only where the DNA matches it firmly. Not every row has a clone size; where given, it reads once, few, many or a size class.

clone_size: -; v_call: TRBV6-5; j_call: TRBJ2-1; d_call: -; cdr3_nt: TGTGCCAGCGGTCCGAGCCCCCGCTCCTACAATGAGCAGTTCTTC; cdr3_aa: CASGPSPRSYNEQFF
clone_size: -; v_call: TRBV27; j_call: TRBJ2-7; d_call: TRBD2; cdr3_nt: TGTGCCAGCAGTTTTAACCCCGGGACAGGAACTCTAGCGGGAGCCTACGAGCAGTACTTC; cdr3_aa: CASSFNPGTGTLAGAYEQYF
clone_size: -; v_call: TRBV12-3/TRBV12-4; j_call: TRBJ1-4; d_call: -; cdr3_nt: TGTGCCAGCAGTACGCAGGGACGCGGGATACTGTTTTTT; cdr3_aa: CASSTQGRGILFF
clone_size: -; v_call: TRBV7-9; j_call: TRBJ1-1; d_call: -; cdr3_nt: TGTGCCAGCAGCTTATTCCTTGCTGAAGCTTTCTTT; cdr3_aa: CASSLFLAEAFF
clone_size: -; v_call: TRBV27; j_call: TRBJ1-1; d_call: -; cdr3_nt: TGTGCCAGCAGGACCGGGGGCACTGAAGCTTTCTTT; cdr3_aa: CASRTGGTEAFF
clone_size: -; v_call: TRBV20-1; j_call: TRBJ1-2; d_call: TRBD1; cdr3_nt: TGCAGTGCAAAGGACAGGGTTGGCTACACCTTC; cdr3_aa: CSAKDRVGYTF
clone_size: -; v_call: TRBV2; j_call: TRBJ1-2; d_call: -; cdr3_nt: TGTGCCAGCAGTTCCGGACAGCCTAACTATGGCTACACCTTC; cdr3_aa: CASSSGQPNYGYTF
clone_size: -; v_call: TRBV15; j_call: TRBJ1-1; d_call: -; cdr3_nt: TGTGCCACCAGCCAGGGTGGGGAGAACACTGAAGCTTTCTTT; cdr3_aa: CATSQGGENTEAFF
clone_size: -; v_call: TRBV27; j_call: TRBJ2-3; d_call: -; cdr3_nt: TGTGCCAGCAGTTTATTTGGGACTCTCAGCGCAGATACGCAGTATTTT; cdr3_aa: CASSLFGTLSADTQYF
clone_size: -; v_call: TRBV28; j_call: TRBJ2-5; d_call: -; cdr3_nt: TGTGCCAGCAGTTTTAAGTTAGGGAACAGGGTTTTAGGGGAGACCCAGTACTTC; cdr3_aa: CASSFKLGNRVLGETQYF
clone_size: once; v_call: TRBV6-1; j_call: TRBJ1-1; d_call: -; cdr3_nt: TGTGCCAGCAGTGAACACACCAGAGAAGCTTTCTTT; cdr3_aa: CASSEHTREAFF
clone_size: -; v_call: TRBV27; j_call: TRBJ1-2; d_call: -; cdr3_nt: TGTGCCAGCAGTTTTGGATTGGGGGGTTCGCGAGGCTACACCTTC; cdr3_aa: CASSFGLGGSRGYTF
clone_size: -; v_call: TRBV30; j_call: TRBJ1-5; d_call: TRBD1; cdr3_nt: TGTGCCTGGAGTGAGGGGGCCAGGTCTAATCAGCCCCAGCATTTT; cdr3_aa: CAWSEGARSNQPQHF
clone_size: -; v_call: TRBV7-9; j_call: TRBJ2-7; d_call: -; cdr3_nt: TGTGCCAGCAGCTTAGAGAGATACGAGCAGTACTTC; cdr3_aa: CASSLERYEQYF
clone_size: few; v_call: TRBV6-5; j_call: TRBJ2-5; d_call: -; cdr3_nt: TGTGCCAGCAGTTTACGGCAGGGCGAGACCCAGTACTTC; cdr3_aa: CASSLRQGETQYF
clone_size: once; v_call: TRBV7-2; j_call: TRBJ2-5; d_call: TRBD2; cdr3_nt: TGTGCCAGCAGCTTAAATAGCGGGGGGGCGGAGACCCAGTACTTC; cdr3_aa: CASSLNSGGAETQYF
clone_size: -; v_call: TRBV5-6; j_call: TRBJ1-1; d_call: -; cdr3_nt: TGTGCCAGCAGCCGAGGAGGAATGCATCCGAACACTGAAGCTTTCTTT; cdr3_aa: CASSRGGMHPNTEAFF
clone_size: -; v_call: TRBV18; j_call: TRBJ1-5; d_call: -; cdr3_nt: TGTGCCAGCTCACCGACAGGTCCCAATCAGCCCCAGCATTTT; cdr3_aa: CASSPTGPNQPQHF
clone_size: -; v_call: TRBV5-6; j_call: TRBJ2-4; d_call: TRBD1; cdr3_nt: TGTGCCAGCAGCTTACAGACAGGGGTGAACATTCAGTACTTC; cdr3_aa: CASSLQTGVNIQYF
clone_size: -; v_call: TRBV12-5; j_call: TRBJ1-2; d_call: TRBD1; cdr3_nt: TGTGCTAGTGGACCTCAGGGGGCAAGCGGCTACACCTTC; cdr3_aa: CASGPQGASGYTF
clone_size: -; v_call: TRBV7-2; j_call: TRBJ2-5; d_call: -; cdr3_nt: TGTGCCAGCAGCTTCTTGACAGTCCAAGAGACCCAGTACTTC; cdr3_aa: CASSFLTVQETQYF
clone_size: -; v_call: TRBV4-1; j_call: TRBJ1-2; d_call: -; cdr3_nt: TGCGCCAGCAGCCAAACAGGGATCGGTGGCTACACCTTC; cdr3_aa: CASSQTGIGGYTF
clone_size: -; v_call: TRBV7-3; j_call: TRBJ2-1; d_call: -; cdr3_nt: TGTGCCAGCAGCTTAACCCGGACAGGCCTACGGGGGTCCTACAATGAGCAGTTCTTC; cdr3_aa: CASSLTRTGLRGSYNEQFF
clone_size: -; v_call: TRBV10-2; j_call: TRBJ1-1; d_call: -; cdr3_nt: TGCGCCAGCAGTGACTCTGGGCGGGGATCAACGAACACTGAAGCTTTCTTT; cdr3_aa: CASSDSGRGSTNTEAFF
clone_size: once; v_call: TRBV19; j_call: TRBJ2-5; d_call: -; cdr3_nt: TGTGCCAGTTCTTCTTACAGGGCCTTCCACCAAGAGACCCAGTACTTC; cdr3_aa: CASSSYRAFHQETQYF
clone_size: once; v_call: TRBV28; j_call: TRBJ1-6; d_call: -; cdr3_nt: TGTGCCAGCAGTTTACTCAGGGCGAGCTCCTATAATTCACCCCTCCACTTT; cdr3_aa: CASSLLRASSYNSPLHF
clone_size: -; v_call: TRBV7-3; j_call: TRBJ2-3; d_call: -; cdr3_nt: TGTGCCAGCAGCCCTGCCCCCTCGGTAACAGATACGCAGTATTTT; cdr3_aa: CASSPAPSVTDTQYF
clone_size: -; v_call: TRBV29-1; j_call: TRBJ1-1; d_call: -; cdr3_nt: TGCAGCGTTATAGGCTGGCACACCGGAGTGTCTGAAGCTTTCTTT; cdr3_aa: CSVIGWHTGVSEAFF